This record covers a single TCR beta chain. The data stem from a study of cytomegalovirus exposure and HLA in healthy donors. CDR3 size: 16 residues. V shed 4 bases and J 7 bases; nucleotides not matched to a gene: 10. The germline CDR1 and CDR2 sequences are SGHVT and SQSDAQ. PCR was performed using 60 Vbeta and 13 Jbeta primers. This table comes from immunoSEQ multiplex PCR, and its TCRdb copy is limited to in-frame clones, with some not included. The sample lists about 92,000 clones; roughly 69% were seen once. The chain couples TRBV7-4 to TRBJ1-5, with TRBD1 matching 10 bases. The source material was PBMCs. This TCR derives from a man aged 45-60 years in good health and CMV-seronegative. The CDR3 is CASSSSGTGVIQPQHF. DNA for the CDR3: TGTGCCAGCAGCTCCTCAGGGACAGGGGTAATCCAGCCCCAGCATTTT.